The 9 T cell receptor beta chains listed next were all sequenced from one sample in a study of T cells in Graves' hyperthyroidism and ophthalmopathy. Amplification yielded TCR beta CDR3 regions, with RNA transcripts as the source. HTBI primers were employed in a first-round RT-PCR of the TCR CDR3. TCRdb processed the multiplex PCR reads anew with MiXCR; each CDR3 protein has one entry. The sample has some 380,000 distinct CDR3 sequences; roughly 13% are singletons. Sequences were obtained from blood. The receptors stem from a man aged 25-45 years with Graves' hyperthyroidism that later progressed to Graves' ophthalmopathy.

This chain uses TRBV24-1 with TRBJ2-5, with TRBD1 identical over 7 bases. This CDR3 has 14 amino acids. Trimming took 9 bases from V and 2 from J; bases not matched to a gene: 8. Germline V CDR1 and CDR2: KGHDR, SFDVKD. This CDR3 is CATGSGTDQETQYF. The CDR3 DNA reads as TGTGCCACCGGGTCAGGGACAGATCAAGAGACCCAGTACTTC.

The table lists this clonotype with many counts. The chain links TRBV12-3 or TRBV12-4 to TRBJ1-1, with D perhaps matching TRBD1 (5 bases). This CDR3 has 13 residues. V was trimmed by 1 base and J by 5 bases, leaving 8 bases between them. CDR3 nucleotide sequence: TGTGCCAGCAGTTTAGATTGGGGGACTGAAGCTTTCTTT. It translates to CASSLDWGTEAFF.

Turning to this clonotype: Given a much more abundant clone one base away, this may be a read error. The CDR3 DNA reads as TGTGCCAGCTCACTCGACAACATAGGGACCCAGTACTTC. Translating it yields CASSLDNIGTQYF. V usage is TRBV18 and J usage is TRBJ2-5; D remains ambiguous. The germline gives CDR1 KGHSH, CDR2 LQKENI. V lost 4 bases, J lost 7 bases, and 13 bases lay in between. The CDR3 has 13 residues.

This clonotype occurred many times. J is TRBJ1-6 and V is TRBV12-3 or TRBV12-4; possibly TRBD1 for D (5 bases). The V and J ends lost 6 bases and 10 bases respectively, with 10 bases between them. CDR3 size: 12 residues. CDR3 amino acids: CASRYAGSPLHF. For the CDR3, the DNA is TGTGCCAGCAGATACGCAGGGTCACCCCTCCACTTT.

The table lists this clonotype with many counts. The rearrangement joins TRBV20-1 to TRBJ1-1; D not certain. This CDR3 has 13 residues. The germline CDR1 and CDR2 sequences are DFQATT and SNEGSKA (reference sequence). Trimming shortened V by 1 base and J by 2 bases, and 8 bases separated the two germline ends. The CDR3 spells CSARVSVNTEAFF. The CDR3 coding sequence is TGCAGTGCTAGAGTCAGCGTTAACACTGAAGCTTTCTTT.

The rearrangement joins TRBV5-5 to TRBJ1-5, with no clear D. There are 16 residues in the CDR3. The germline V gene has CDR1 SGHKS and CDR2 YYEKEE (reference sequence). V lost 2 bases to trimming and J lost 5 bases, with 17 bases between them. Here the CDR3 reads CASSFHPGRWDQPQHF. CDR3 sequence (DNA): TGTGCCAGCAGCTTCCATCCCGGGCGCTGGGATCAGCCCCAGCATTTT.

The gene calls are TRBV5-5 and TRBJ2-7; tentative D call: TRBD2 (6 bases). The CDR3 is 14 residues long. The V and J ends lost 0 bases and 0 bases respectively, with 7 bases between them. The V gene's germline CDR1 is SGHKS and CDR2 YYEKEE (reference sequence). For the CDR3, the DNA is TGTGCCAGCAGCTTGGGGGACTTCTCCTACGAGCAGTACTTC. It yields the protein CASSLGDFSYEQYF.

This clonotype came up many times. This chain connects TRBV24-1 to TRBJ2-3; the D call may be TRBD1 or TRBD2 (5 bases each). Germline V gene data show CDR1 as KGHDR and CDR2 as SFDVKD. The V end was cut by 12 bases, the J end by 0 bases, with 12 bases between. The CDR3 covers 13 residues. Written as DNA, the CDR3 is TGTGCCTCCGGGACGGAAAGCACAGATACGCAGTATTTT. Translation gives CASGTESTDTQYF.

This clonotype was seen at least ten times. The chain recombines TRBV28 with TRBJ2-3, with a possible D match to TRBD2 (5 bases). Germline V lookup: CDR1 MDHEN, CDR2 SYDVKM. V was pared by 5 bases and J by 0 bases, with 15 bases between. The CDR3 has 16 amino acids. This CDR3 is CASSTLDFSSTDTQYF. DNA for the CDR3: TGTGCCAGCAGTACTCTGGACTTTTCTAGCACAGATACGCAGTATTTT.